Following are 21 T cell receptor beta chains from one sample sequenced in a study of cytomegalovirus exposure and HLA in healthy donors. The primer mix had 60 Vbeta and 13 Jbeta primers. Repertoires were generated with immunoSEQ multiplex PCR, while TCRdb's copy carries only in-frame clones and drops some. The sample includes around 200,000 clones, 70% to 80% seen only once; the top ten take more than 2%. Sequencing was done on a sample of PBMCs. All receptors come from a woman aged 25-40 years in good health and CMV-seropositive.

This clone has more than one count but fewer than ten. This chain uses TRBV29-1 with TRBJ1-1; tentative D call: TRBD1 (6 bases). The CDR3 extends over 13 amino acids. Trimming took 5 bases from V and 3 from J, leaving 13 bases between them. Germline CDR1 is SQVTM and CDR2 is ANQGSEA. CDR3 DNA: TGCAGCGTTTCCCAGGGGCGTGACACTGAAGCTTTCTTT. This gives the protein CSVSQGRDTEAFF.

This sequence joins TRBV19 and TRBJ2-2; TRBD2 matches at 7 bases. The V segment lost 7 bases and the J segment 0 bases; nucleotides outside the gene matches: 5. CDR3 length: 15 residues. In germline, CDR1 is LNHDA, CDR2 SQIVND (reference sequence). CDR3 sequence reads: CASKGRETNTGELFF. The CDR3 DNA follows: TGTGCCAGTAAGGGGCGGGAGACGAACACCGGGGAGCTGTTTTTT. The full variable domain, its missing parts supplied by reference TRBV19 and TRBJ2-2, is DGGITQSPKYLFRKEGQNVTLSCEQNLNHDAMYWYRQDPGQGLRLIYYSQIVNDFQKGDIAEGYSVSREKKESFPLTVTSAQKNPTAFYLCASKGRETNTGELFFGEGSRLTVL.

The chain joins TRBV15 to TRBJ1-4, with D maybe TRBD1 (5 bases). V was trimmed by 1 base and J by 0 bases, leaving 9 bases between them. The CDR3 totals 16 residues. The germline V gene encodes CDR1 LNHNV and CDR2 YYDKDF (reference sequence). The CDR3 bases are TGTGCCACCAGCAGAGTTGGGGCAGCAACTAATGAAAAACTGTTTTTT. Translation gives CATSRVGAATNEKLFF.

The chain is built from TRBV5-4 and TRBJ1-1; the D gene is possibly TRBD1 (5 bases). In germline, CDR1 is SGHNT, CDR2 YYREEE (reference sequence). Trimming cost V 5 bases and J 1 base, with 6 bases left between them. The CDR3 spans 12 residues. The CDR3 spells CASSTGNTEAFF. For the CDR3, the DNA is TGTGCCAGCAGTACAGGGAACACTGAAGCTTTCTTT.

This clone was counted a few times. V gene TRBV4-1 combines with J gene TRBJ1-1; D is ambiguous. CDR1 is MGHRA and CDR2 is YSYEKL in the germline V gene. This CDR3 comprises 14 residues. Trimming removed 3 bases at V and 3 bases at J, with 11 bases between. CDR3 bases: TGCGCCAGCAGCCAGGTTGGCCTCGACACTGAAGCTTTCTTT. Translation gives CASSQVGLDTEAFF.

The rearrangement uses TRBV7-2 and TRBJ2-7; 7 bases agree with TRBD1. The CDR3 runs to 16 residues. V shed 0 bases and J 4 bases; nucleotides not matched to a gene: 9. Germline V CDR1 and CDR2: SGHTA, FQGNSA. The CDR3 sequence is CASSLAPDRATYEQYF. The CDR3 DNA sequence: TGTGCCAGCAGCTTAGCCCCTGACAGGGCAACGTACGAGCAGTACTTC.

V gene TRBV6-5 combines with J gene TRBJ2-7; 8 bases agree with TRBD2. Germline lookup yields CDR1 MNHEY and CDR2 SVGAGI. There are 13 residues in the CDR3. The CDR3 loop is CASSYALNDGLAV. CDR3 DNA sequence: TGTGCCAGCAGTTACGCTCTTAACGACGGACTAGCAGTC.

Points on this clone: One end of the junction varies from germline; a read error may be responsible. This chain connects TRBV11-2 to TRBJ2-2, with a weak D call TRBD2 (5 bases). Germline CDR1 SGHAT, CDR2 FQNNGV. The length of the CDR3 is 15 residues. The CDR3 sequence is CASSHERTGPGELFF. CDR3 in DNA: TGTGCCAGCAGCCATGAGCGTACCGGGCCCGGGGAGTTGTTTTTT.

The chain couples TRBV7-9 to TRBJ2-1; TRBD2 aligns across 8 bases. The CDR3 has 15 residues. Germline-derived CDR1 and CDR2 are SEHNR and FQNEAQ (reference sequence). Trimming took 6 bases from V and 7 from J; bases not matched to a gene: 11. The chain's CDR3 is CASRATAGGVNEQFF. CDR3 in DNA: TGTGCCAGCAGGGCAACGGCGGGAGGAGTTAATGAGCAGTTCTTC.

The J gene is TRBJ2-5, the V gene TRBV27; 7 bases are shared with TRBD2. This CDR3 is 16 amino acids long. Germline lookup yields CDR1 MNHEY and CDR2 SMNVEV (reference sequence). V gave up 2 bases and J gave up 7 bases; unmatched junction bases: 13. The CDR3 reads CASSLGAGPRRGTQYF. As DNA, the CDR3 is TGTGCCAGCAGTTTAGGAGCGGGGCCCAGACGTGGGACCCAGTACTTC.

The V gene is TRBV4-1, the J gene TRBJ1-5; no reliable D call. Germline lookup yields CDR1 MGHRA and CDR2 YSYEKL. Trimming pared 0 bases from V and 6 bases from J, leaving 12 bases between. The CDR3 runs to 15 residues. The CDR3 nucleotides read TGCGCCAGCAGCCAAGATAACGGGGAGGTTCAGCCCCAGCATTTT. Its protein is CASSQDNGEVQPQHF.

On this clone itself: The conserved phenylalanine or tryptophan is not found at the CDR3 terminus, so this likely reflects a read error. Because the CDR3's place on the DNA is in doubt, the DNA is left out and the CDR3 is given as listed by TCRdb. V is TRBV28 and J is TRBJ1-1; the D call in the table, TRBD1, was not verified against the DNA. Germline-derived CDR1 and CDR2 are MDHEN and SYDVKM. The CDR3 is 9 residues long, counting both termini. CDR3 region: CATSRQGGR.

As to this clone: The junction departs from the called germline gene at one end, perhaps through a read error. CDR3 in amino acids: CATQKNYGHTF. CDR3 coding DNA: TGTGCCACCCAAAAAAACTATGGCCACACCTTC. The V and J genes are TRBV6-5 and TRBJ1-2; no firm D call. Germline-derived CDR1 and CDR2 are MNHEY and SVGAGI. This CDR3 spans 11 amino acids.

This chain uses TRBV6-5 with TRBJ2-7; TRBD1 aligns across 10 bases. The CDR3 spans 15 residues. CDR1 MNHEY and CDR2 SVGAGI come from the germline V gene. V lost 7 bases and J lost 6; bases outside the gene matches: 12. The CDR3 DNA follows: TGTGCCAGCACCGACTCGGACAGGGGGAGTTTCGAGCAGTACTTC. This encodes CASTDSDRGSFEQYF.

The CDR3 DNA follows: TGTGCCAGCAGCGCGATCGGGACTCCCAGTACGCAGTATTTT. It yields the protein CASSAIGTPSTQYF. This chain joins TRBV9 and TRBJ2-3; tentative D call: TRBD2 (6 bases). The V gene lost 3 bases and the J gene lost 8 bases, with 16 bases spanning the gap. The CDR3 covers 14 residues. Germline CDR1 and CDR2: SGDLS and YYNGEE.

V gene TRBV18 combines with J gene TRBJ2-2; unclear D gene. The germline V and J ends were trimmed by 3 bases and 6 bases, with 5 bases remaining between them. The germline gives CDR1 KGHSH, CDR2 LQKENI. The CDR3 consists of 12 residues. CDR3 sequence (DNA): TGTGCCAGCTCACCCGTTTCCGGGGAGCTGTTTTTT. Protein sequence: CASSPVSGELFF.

This clone was seen a few times. The CDR3 region is CASSHGTSTDTQYF. CDR3 DNA sequence: TGCGCCAGCAGCCATGGGACTTCCACAGATACGCAGTATTTT. The rearrangement joins TRBV4-3 to TRBJ2-3; a weak D match, TRBD2 (6 bases). The CDR3 runs to 14 residues. Germline assignment: CDR1 LGHNA and CDR2 YSLEER. V gave up 3 bases and J gave up 2 bases, with 9 bases separating them.

The chain couples TRBV4-2 to TRBJ2-1, with D possibly matching TRBD2 (6 bases). Trimming removed 5 bases from V and 4 bases from J, with 15 bases in between. Per germline, CDR1 LGHNA and CDR2 YNFKEQ. The CDR3 is made up of 15 amino acids. CDR3 loop: CASSSTAAGYNEQFF. In nucleotides, the CDR3 is TGTGCCAGCAGCAGCACAGCAGCGGGTTACAATGAGCAGTTCTTC.

The chain combines TRBV27 with TRBJ2-1; 7 nucleotides agree with TRBD2. This CDR3 is 16 amino acids long. Germline lookup yields CDR1 MNHEY and CDR2 SMNVEV (reference sequence). The junction had 15 bases not matched to a gene; V was cut back by 3 bases and J by 10 bases. In nucleotides, the CDR3 is TGTGCCAGCAGTTTCCTAAACGACGTTGGGGGAGGGGAGCAGTTCTTC. Residues: CASSFLNDVGGGEQFF.

The V call is TRBV9, the J call TRBJ1-3, with 8 bases lining up with TRBD1. The CDR3 has 16 residues. The germline CDR1 and CDR2 sequences are SGDLS and YYNGEE. V shed 4 bases, J shed 4 bases, and the junction held 10 bases outside the gene matches. The DNA of the CDR3 is TGTGCCAGCAGCCCAACAGGACAGGGCTTCGGAAACACCATATATTTT. Translating it yields CASSPTGQGFGNTIYF.

This rearrangement joins TRBV7-9 to TRBJ1-1, with 12 nucleotides matching TRBD1. After removal of 1 base from V and 7 bases from J, the junction contained 16 bases not matched to a gene. Germline V lookup: CDR1 SEHNR, CDR2 FQNEAQ (reference sequence). The CDR3 has 19 residues. The DNA for the CDR3 is TGTGCCAGCAGCTTAGTGGTGCTGGGGGGACAGGGGGCAACAGGTGAAGCTTTCTTT. Its translation: CASSLVVLGGQGATGEAFF.